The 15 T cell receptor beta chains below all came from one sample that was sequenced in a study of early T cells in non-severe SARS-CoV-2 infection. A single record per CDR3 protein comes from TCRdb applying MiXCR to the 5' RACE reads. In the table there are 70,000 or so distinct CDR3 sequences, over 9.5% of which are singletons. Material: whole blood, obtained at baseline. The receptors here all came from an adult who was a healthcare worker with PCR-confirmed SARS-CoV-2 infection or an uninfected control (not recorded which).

CDR3: CASSTVRFSQPQHF. The CDR3 DNA is TGTGCCAGTAGCACCGTCAGATTTAGTCAGCCCCAGCATTTT. V usage is TRBV19 and J usage is TRBJ1-5; no clear D. The V gene's germline CDR1 is LNHDA and CDR2 SQIVND (reference sequence). The CDR3 is made up of 14 amino acids. Trimming pared 6 bases from V and 6 bases from J, leaving 15 bases between.

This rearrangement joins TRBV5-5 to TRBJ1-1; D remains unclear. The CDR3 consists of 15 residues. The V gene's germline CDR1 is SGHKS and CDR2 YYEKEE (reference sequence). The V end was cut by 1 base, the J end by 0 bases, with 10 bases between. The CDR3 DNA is TGTGCCAGCAGCTTGACGCCGAAGATGAACACTGAAGCTTTCTTT. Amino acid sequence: CASSLTPKMNTEAFF.

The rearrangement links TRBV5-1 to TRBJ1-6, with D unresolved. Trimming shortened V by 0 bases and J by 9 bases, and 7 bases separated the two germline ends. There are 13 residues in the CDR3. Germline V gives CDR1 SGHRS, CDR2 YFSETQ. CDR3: CASSLAGFSPLHF. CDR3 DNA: TGCGCCAGCAGCTTGGCCGGATTTTCACCCCTCCACTTT.

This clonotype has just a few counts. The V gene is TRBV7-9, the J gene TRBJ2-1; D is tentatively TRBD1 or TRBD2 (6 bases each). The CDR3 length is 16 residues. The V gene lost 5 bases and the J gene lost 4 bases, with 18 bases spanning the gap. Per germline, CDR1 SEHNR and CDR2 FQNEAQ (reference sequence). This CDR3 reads CASSPRSGGPYNEQFF. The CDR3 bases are TGTGCCAGCAGCCCCCGATCCGGGGGCCCATACAATGAGCAGTTCTTC. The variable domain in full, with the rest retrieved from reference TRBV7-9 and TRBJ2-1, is DTGVSQNPRHKITKRGQNVTFRCDPISEHNRLYWYRQTLGQGPEFLTYFQNEAQLEKSRLLSDRFSAERPKGSFSTLEIQRTEQGDSAMYLCASSPRSGGPYNEQFFGPGTRLTVL.

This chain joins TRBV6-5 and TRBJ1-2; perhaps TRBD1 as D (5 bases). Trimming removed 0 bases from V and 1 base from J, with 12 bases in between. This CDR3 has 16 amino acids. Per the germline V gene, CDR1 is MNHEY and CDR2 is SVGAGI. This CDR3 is CASSYSRGRINYGYTF. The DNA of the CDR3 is TGTGCCAGCAGTTACTCGAGGGGACGGATTAACTATGGCTACACCTTC.

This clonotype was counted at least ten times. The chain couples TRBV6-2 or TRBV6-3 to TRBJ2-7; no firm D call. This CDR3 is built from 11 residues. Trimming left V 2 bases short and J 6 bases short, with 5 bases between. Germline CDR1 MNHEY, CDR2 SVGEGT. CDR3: CASSYPSEQYF. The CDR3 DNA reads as TGTGCCAGCAGTTACCCCTCCGAGCAGTACTTC.

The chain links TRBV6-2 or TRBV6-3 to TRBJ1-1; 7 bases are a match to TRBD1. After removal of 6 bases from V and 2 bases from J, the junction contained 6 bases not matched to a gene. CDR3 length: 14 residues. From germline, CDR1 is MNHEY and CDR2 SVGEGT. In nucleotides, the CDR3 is TGTGCCAGCAGACGTGGACAGGCCAACACTGAAGCTTTCTTT. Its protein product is CASRRGQANTEAFF.

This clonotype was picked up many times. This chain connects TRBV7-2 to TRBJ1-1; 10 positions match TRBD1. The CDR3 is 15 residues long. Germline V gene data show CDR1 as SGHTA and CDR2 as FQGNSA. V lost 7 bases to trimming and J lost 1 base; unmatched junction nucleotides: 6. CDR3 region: CASNDRGLRNTEAFF. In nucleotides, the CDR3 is TGTGCCAGCAATGACAGGGGGCTCAGGAACACTGAAGCTTTCTTT.

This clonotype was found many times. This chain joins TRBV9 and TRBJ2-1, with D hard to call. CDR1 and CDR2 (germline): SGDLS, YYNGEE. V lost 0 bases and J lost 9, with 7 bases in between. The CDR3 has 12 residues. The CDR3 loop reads CASSVESSEQFF. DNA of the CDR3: TGTGCCAGCAGCGTAGAAAGTTCTGAGCAGTTCTTC.

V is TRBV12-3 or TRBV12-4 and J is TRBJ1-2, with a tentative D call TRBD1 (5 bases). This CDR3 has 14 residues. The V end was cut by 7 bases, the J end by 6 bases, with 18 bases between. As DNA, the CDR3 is TGTGCCAGCACCCTGGGGCAGGGTCGTGATGGCTACACCTTC. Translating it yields CASTLGQGRDGYTF.

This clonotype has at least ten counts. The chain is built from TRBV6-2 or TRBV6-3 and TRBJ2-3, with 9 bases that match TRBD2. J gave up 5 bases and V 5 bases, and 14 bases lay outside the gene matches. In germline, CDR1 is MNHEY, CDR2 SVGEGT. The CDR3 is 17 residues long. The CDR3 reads CASSPLAGPPEEDTQYF. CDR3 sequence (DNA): TGTGCCAGCAGTCCCCTAGCGGGGCCTCCTGAGGAAGATACGCAGTATTTT.

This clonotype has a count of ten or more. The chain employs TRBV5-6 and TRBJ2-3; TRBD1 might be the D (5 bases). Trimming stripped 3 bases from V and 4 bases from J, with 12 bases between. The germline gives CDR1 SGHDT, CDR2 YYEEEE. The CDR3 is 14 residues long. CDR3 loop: CASSSGHTADTQYF. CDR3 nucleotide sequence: TGTGCCAGCAGCTCCGGACACACAGCAGATACGCAGTATTTT.

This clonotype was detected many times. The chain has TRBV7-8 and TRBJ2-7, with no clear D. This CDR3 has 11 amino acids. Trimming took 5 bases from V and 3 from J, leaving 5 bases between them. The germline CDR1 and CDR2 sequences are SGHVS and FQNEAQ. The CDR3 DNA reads TGTGCCAGCAGCCACGGCTACGAGCAGTACTTC. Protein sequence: CASSHGYEQYF.

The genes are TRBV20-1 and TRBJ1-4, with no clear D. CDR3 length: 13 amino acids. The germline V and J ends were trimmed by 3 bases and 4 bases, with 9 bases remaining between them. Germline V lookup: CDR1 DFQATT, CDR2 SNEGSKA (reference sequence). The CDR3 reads CSASSQLNEKLFF. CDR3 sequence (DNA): TGCAGTGCTAGCTCCCAACTTAATGAAAAACTGTTTTTT.

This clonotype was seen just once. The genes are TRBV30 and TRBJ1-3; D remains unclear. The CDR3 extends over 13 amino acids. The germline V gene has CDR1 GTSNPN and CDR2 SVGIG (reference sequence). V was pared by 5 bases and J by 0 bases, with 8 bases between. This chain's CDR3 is CAWGWDSGNTIYF. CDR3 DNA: TGTGCCTGGGGCTGGGACTCTGGAAACACCATATATTTT.